A single sample gave rise to the 9 T cell receptor beta chains below, sequenced in a study of cytomegalovirus exposure and HLA in healthy donors. With 60 Vbeta and 13 Jbeta primers, the PCR was carried out. Only in-frame clones appear in the TCRdb table, and some are missing; sequencing was by immunoSEQ multiplex PCR. The table lists tens of thousands of clones, around 91% of them singletons. The specimen was PBMCs. These receptors were taken from a woman in her twenties or thirties in good health and CMV-seropositive.

The rearrangement joins TRBV9 to TRBJ1-1; D is unclear. The V gene lost 3 bases and the J gene lost 4 bases, with 10 bases spanning the gap. Per the germline V gene, CDR1 is SGDLS and CDR2 is YYNGEE. The CDR3 totals 13 residues. This chain's CDR3 is CASSGPWSTEAFF. CDR3 nucleotides: TGTGCCAGCAGCGGCCCGTGGAGCACTGAAGCTTTCTTT.

This clone was counted between two and nine times. The V gene is TRBV25-1, the J gene TRBJ2-1, with TRBD2 matching over 8 bases. The CDR3 totals 17 residues. Germline values: CDR1 MGHDK, CDR2 SYGVNS. Trimming took 2 bases from V and 9 from J; bases not matched to a gene: 15. In nucleotides, the CDR3 is TGTGCCAGCAGTGAAGGCGGGAGGACCCCAGGAATCAGTGAGCAGTTCTTC. Protein product: CASSEGGRTPGISEQFF.

In DNA form, the CDR3 reads TGTGCCAGCCGAAGGACAGGGTCCGCTGGAAACACCATATATTTT. Amino acid sequence: CASRRTGSAGNTIYF. The J gene is TRBJ1-3, the V gene TRBV27; TRBD1 matches 8 bases. CDR3 length equals 15 residues. V gave up 8 bases and J gave up 2 bases; unmatched junction bases: 8. CDR1 is MNHEY, CDR2 SMNVEV, per germline (reference sequence).

The chain employs TRBV6-5 and TRBJ2-1; TRBD2 matches at 14 bases. The germline V gene has CDR1 MNHEY and CDR2 SVGAGI. The CDR3 consists of 16 residues. The V gene end was trimmed by 2 bases and the J gene end by 7 bases; junction bases not matched to a gene: 4. CDR3 in DNA: TGTGCCAGCAGTTACACGGGACTAGCGGGAGCAAATGAGCAGTTCTTC. It specifies CASSYTGLAGANEQFF.

V is TRBV5-1 and J is TRBJ2-3; D possibly corresponds to TRBD1 (8 bases). The CDR3 is 15 residues long. V lost 5 bases to trimming and J lost 4 bases, with 17 bases between them. From germline, CDR1 is SGHRS and CDR2 YFSETQ. CDR3 region: CASSIRTGRADTQYF. CDR3 coding DNA: TGCGCCAGCAGTATTCGGACAGGGAGGGCAGATACGCAGTATTTT.

The V call is TRBV5-6, the J call TRBJ2-2; no firm D call. The V gene's germline CDR1 is SGHDT and CDR2 YYEEEE. This CDR3 comprises 14 residues. V lost 2 bases to trimming and J lost 1 base, with 6 bases between them. CDR3 coding DNA: TGTGCCAGCAGCTTATTCCAGAACACCGGGGAGCTGTTTTTT. Its protein product is CASSLFQNTGELFF.

J is TRBJ2-7 and V is TRBV10-3; TRBD2 is a possible D gene (5 bases). The length of the CDR3 is 14 residues. Germline CDR1 is ENHRY and CDR2 is SYGVKD. CDR3 sequence reads: CVARRSPDSYEQYF. CDR3 DNA sequence: TGTGTAGCCCGGAGGTCGCCAGACTCCTACGAGCAGTACTTC.

The V call is TRBV10-3, the J call TRBJ1-1; 9 bases align to TRBD1. V lost 4 bases and J lost 4; bases outside the gene matches: 4. The CDR3 contains 14 residues. Germline CDR1 is ENHRY and CDR2 is SYGVKD. The CDR3 reads CAISGGQGGTEAFF. The CDR3 bases are TGTGCCATCAGTGGGGGACAGGGAGGCACTGAAGCTTTCTTT.

The rearrangement uses TRBV18 and TRBJ2-2; D is uncertain. With 4 bases removed from V and 2 bases from J, the gap between germline ends came to 14 bases. The CDR3 contains 16 residues. Per germline, CDR1 KGHSH and CDR2 LQKENI. CDR3 loop: CASSLNTNVNTGELFF. CDR3 nucleotide sequence: TGTGCCAGCTCACTAAACACTAACGTAAACACCGGGGAGCTGTTTTTT.